This T cell receptor (beta chain) was recovered during a study of T cell clonotyping in hematopoietic cell transplantation (dated by TCRdb to the early 2020s). Background for the entire study: A total of 120 to 150 blood samples were gathered in the study from under 40 consecutive transplant recipients along with their related donors. Recruitment of patients ran from late 2015 to early 2017, and follow-up continued until late 2020 or until death. Overall study results and their limits: Broader posttransplant TCR repertoire diversity was predicted by donor and pretransplant recipient Inverse Simpson Index values. Sample size was limited, and cells were not sorted, so CD4 and CD8 repertoire contributions could not be separated. A decrease in recipient TCR diversity was observed after transplant, and a progressive increase in pathologically expanded clonotypes was seen from day 30 to day 180. Only a small fraction of recipient repertoires overlapped donor repertoires, with over 97% appearing de novo at the given depth.

The germline V gene encodes CDR1 SGHTA and CDR2 FQGNSA. The cysteine opens and the phenylalanine closes a CDR3 of 14 amino acids. Left in the record is the CDR3 DNA by itself, 42 bases read in frame from the first base. The trim is 1 base for V and 3 bases for J, with a gap of 7 bases between the germline ends. TCR beta CDR3 regions were amplified from genomic DNA with the immunoSEQ assay, a bias-controlled multiplex PCR using V- and J-specific primers. In a second PCR step, the CDR3 amplicons were tagged with a proprietary barcode plus Illumina adapter sequences. An Illumina MiSeq instrument was used to sequence the CDR3 libraries. Regarding the original processing steps: Export and quality control were done with immunoSEQ Analyzer 3.0, while downstream analyses used R Bioconductor and Immunarch. Only productive rearrangements within the normalized downsampled data set were used in the calculation of repertoire metrics. Clonotypes larger than 5 templates in the normalized cohort were defined as pathologically expanded. The Inverse Simpson Index served as the measure of repertoire diversity. The non-normalized data set was used for CMV-specificity analyses so that all clonotypes could be captured. This immuneACCESS table, as held by TCRdb, lists in-frame sequences with V and J called but not all clones. Of the missing ones, under half trace to an unresolved V gene in checked studies; the others have no known cause. V and J calls and clone size are given by that table; D and trimming were obtained from the DNA. Across this sample there are approximately 7,500 clones, with about 87% seen only once. The leading ten clones occupy around 7.9% of the sample.

Reading the label with the study, this specimen's time point is: 100 days after allo-HCT. Blood from recipients was drawn about 28 days before transplant and again at days 30, 100 and 180 after transplant. Nuclei Lysis Solution was used to extract genomic DNA from fresh or cryopreserved unfractionated peripheral blood mononuclear cells. As to this clone: This receptor's antigen is unknown. There are no base qualities to consult, and no much larger clone falls within one base.

The clonotype comes from a male patient in his late teens or twenties who had an allogeneic stem cell transplant from a related donor, so the T cells may come from the graft donor. Some clones in this sample may be carry-over from other donors' samples. The sample here was PBMCs, taken 100 days after allogeneic stem cell transplant. The rearrangement combines TRBV7-2 with TRBJ1-5, with an unclear D gene assignment. The encoded CDR3 is CASSLGAANQPQHF. The sequenced DNA: TGTGCCAGCAGCTTAGGGGCAGCCAATCAGCCCCAGCATTTT.